This T cell receptor (beta chain) was identified during a study of OX40 agonist ivuxolimab in advanced cancers. The overall study: Three patients showed partial responses: one hepatocellular carcinoma and two cutaneous melanoma cases.

V was clipped by 2 bases and J by 3 bases; unmatched bases: 6. From germline, CDR1 is SGHRS and CDR2 YFSETQ. The CDR3 sequence is 15 residues long. TCRdb's table, derived via immunoSEQ multiplex PCR, lists solely in-frame clones and lacks some. The table includes some 74,000 clones, around nine tenths detected once. The rearrangement links TRBV5-1 to TRBJ2-7; 9 positions agree with TRBD2. Specimen: CD4+ or CD8+ T cells sorted from blood, collected in a trial of the OX40 agonist ivuxolimab. The source of this sequence is an adult with an advanced solid tumor such as melanoma, head and neck, liver or kidney cancer. CDR3 residues: CASSFLAGGGYEQYF. The CDR3 coding sequence is TGCGCCAGCAGCTTTCTGGCGGGAGGGGGCTACGAGCAGTACTTC.